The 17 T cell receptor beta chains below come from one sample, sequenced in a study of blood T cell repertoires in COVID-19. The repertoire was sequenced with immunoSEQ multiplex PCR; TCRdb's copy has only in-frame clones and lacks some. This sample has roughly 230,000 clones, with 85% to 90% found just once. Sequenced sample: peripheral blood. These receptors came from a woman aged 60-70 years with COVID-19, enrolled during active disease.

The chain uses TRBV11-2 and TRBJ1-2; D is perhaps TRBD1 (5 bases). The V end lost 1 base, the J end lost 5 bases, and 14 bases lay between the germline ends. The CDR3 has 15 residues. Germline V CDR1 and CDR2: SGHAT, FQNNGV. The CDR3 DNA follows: TGTGCCAGCAGCTTAGGACCGGGGGGTATATATGGCTACACCTTC. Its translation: CASSLGPGGIYGYTF.

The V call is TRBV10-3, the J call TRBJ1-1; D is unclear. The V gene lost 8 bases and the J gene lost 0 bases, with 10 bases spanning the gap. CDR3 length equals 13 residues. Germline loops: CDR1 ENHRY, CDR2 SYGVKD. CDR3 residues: CAIAGIMNTEAFF. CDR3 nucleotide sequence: TGTGCCATCGCGGGCATCATGAACACTGAAGCTTTCTTT.

The CDR3 DNA reads as TGTGCCACCAGCCGACGAGTAACAGGATCCTACGAGCAGTACTTC. Translation gives CATSRRVTGSYEQYF. The chain combines TRBV15 with TRBJ2-7; D is possibly TRBD1 (5 bases). Germline V gene sequence: CDR1 LNHNV, CDR2 YYDKDF (reference sequence). The germline V and J ends were trimmed by 5 bases and 1 base, with 15 bases remaining between them. The CDR3 has 15 residues.

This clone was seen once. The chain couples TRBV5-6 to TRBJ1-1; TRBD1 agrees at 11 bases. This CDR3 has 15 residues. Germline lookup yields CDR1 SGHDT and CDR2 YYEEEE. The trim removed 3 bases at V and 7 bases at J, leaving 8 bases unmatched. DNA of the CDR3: TGTGCCAGCAGCTGGGACAGGGGGGTCTACCTTGAAGCTTTCTTT. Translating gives CASSWDRGVYLEAFF.

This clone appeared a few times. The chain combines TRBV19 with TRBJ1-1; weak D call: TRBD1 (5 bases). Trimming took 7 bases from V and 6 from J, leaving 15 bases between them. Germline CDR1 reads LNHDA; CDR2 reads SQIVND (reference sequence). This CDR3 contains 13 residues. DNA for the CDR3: TGTGCCAGTAAGGCGGGGGTTACCTCTGAAGCTTTCTTT. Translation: CASKAGVTSEAFF.

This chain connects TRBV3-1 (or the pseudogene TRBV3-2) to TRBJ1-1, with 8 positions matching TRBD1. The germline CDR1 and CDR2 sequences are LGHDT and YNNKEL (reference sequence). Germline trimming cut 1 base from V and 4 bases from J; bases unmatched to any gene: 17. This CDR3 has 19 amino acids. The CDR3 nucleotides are TGTGCCAGCAGCCAAGTTGGATCGCAGGGGGCGCGGGCTGGCACTGAAGCTTTCTTT. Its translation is CASSQVGSQGARAGTEAFF.

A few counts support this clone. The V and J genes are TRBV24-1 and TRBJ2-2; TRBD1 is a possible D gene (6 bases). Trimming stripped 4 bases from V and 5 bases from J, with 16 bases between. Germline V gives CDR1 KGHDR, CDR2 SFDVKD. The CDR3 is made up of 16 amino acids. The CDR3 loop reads CATSERTPQGTGELFF. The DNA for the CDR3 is TGTGCCACCAGTGAAAGGACACCCCAGGGGACCGGGGAGCTGTTTTTT.

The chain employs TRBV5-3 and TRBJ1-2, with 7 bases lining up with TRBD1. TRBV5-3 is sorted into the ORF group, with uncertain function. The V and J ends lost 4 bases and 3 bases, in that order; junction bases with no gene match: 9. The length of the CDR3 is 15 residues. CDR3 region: CARSVEGATHYGYTF. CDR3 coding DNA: TGTGCCAGAAGCGTGGAGGGGGCCACCCACTATGGCTACACCTTC.

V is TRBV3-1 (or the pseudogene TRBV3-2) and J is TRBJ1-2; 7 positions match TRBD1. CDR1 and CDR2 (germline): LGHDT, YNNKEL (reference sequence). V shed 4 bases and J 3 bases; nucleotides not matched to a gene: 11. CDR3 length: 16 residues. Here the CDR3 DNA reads TGTGCCAGCAGCCTTAGAGGGGACAGACAGGACTATGGCTACACCTTC. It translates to CASSLRGDRQDYGYTF.

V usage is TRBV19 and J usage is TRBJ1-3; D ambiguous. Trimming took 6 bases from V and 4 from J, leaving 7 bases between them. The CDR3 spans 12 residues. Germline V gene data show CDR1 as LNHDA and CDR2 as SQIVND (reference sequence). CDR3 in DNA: TGTGCCAGTAGGTCTAACGGAAACACCATATATTTT. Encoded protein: CASRSNGNTIYF.

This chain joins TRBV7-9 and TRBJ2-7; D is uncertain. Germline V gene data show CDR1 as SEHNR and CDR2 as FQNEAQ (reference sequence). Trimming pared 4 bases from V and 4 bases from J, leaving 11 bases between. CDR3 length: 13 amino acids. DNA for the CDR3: TGTGCCAGCAGCTCAAAGCAGGCGTACGAGCAGTACTTC. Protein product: CASSSKQAYEQYF.

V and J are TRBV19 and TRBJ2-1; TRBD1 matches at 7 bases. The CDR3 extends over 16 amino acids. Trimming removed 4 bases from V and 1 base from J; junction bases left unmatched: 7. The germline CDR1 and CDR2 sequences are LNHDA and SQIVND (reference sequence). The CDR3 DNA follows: TGTGCCAGTAGTAGAGAGACAGGGTCTTCCTACAATGAGCAGTTCTTC. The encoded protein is CASSRETGSSYNEQFF.

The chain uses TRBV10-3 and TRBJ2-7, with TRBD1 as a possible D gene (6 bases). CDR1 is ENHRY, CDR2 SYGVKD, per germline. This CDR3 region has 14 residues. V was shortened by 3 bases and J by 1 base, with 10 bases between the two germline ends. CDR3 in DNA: TGTGCCATCAGTGATGGGGGCCTTTCCTACGAGCAGTACTTC. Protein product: CAISDGGLSYEQYF.

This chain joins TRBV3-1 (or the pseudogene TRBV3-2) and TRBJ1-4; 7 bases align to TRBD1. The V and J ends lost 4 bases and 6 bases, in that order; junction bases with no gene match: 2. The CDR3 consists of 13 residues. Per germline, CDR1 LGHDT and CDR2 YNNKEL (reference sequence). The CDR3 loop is CASSLGGHEKLFF. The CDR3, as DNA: TGTGCCAGCAGCCTAGGGGGCCATGAAAAACTGTTTTTT.

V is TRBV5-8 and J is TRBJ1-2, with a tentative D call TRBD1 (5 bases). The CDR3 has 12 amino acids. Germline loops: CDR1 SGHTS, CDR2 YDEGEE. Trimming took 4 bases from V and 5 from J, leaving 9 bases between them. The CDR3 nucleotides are TGTGCCAGCAGCCCCGACAGATATGGCTACACCTTC. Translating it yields CASSPDRYGYTF.

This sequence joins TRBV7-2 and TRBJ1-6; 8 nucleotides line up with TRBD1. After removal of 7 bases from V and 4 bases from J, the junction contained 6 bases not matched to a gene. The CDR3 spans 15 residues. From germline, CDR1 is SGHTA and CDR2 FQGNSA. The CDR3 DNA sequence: TGTGCCAGCACCGCAAGACAGGGGTATAATTCACCCCTCCACTTT. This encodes CASTARQGYNSPLHF.

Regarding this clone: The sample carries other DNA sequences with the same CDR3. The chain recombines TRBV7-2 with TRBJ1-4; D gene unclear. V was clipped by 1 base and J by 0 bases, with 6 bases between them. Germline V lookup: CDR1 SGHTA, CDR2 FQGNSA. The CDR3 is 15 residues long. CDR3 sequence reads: CASSLVRATNEKLFF. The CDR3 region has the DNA TGTGCCAGCAGCTTAGTCCGTGCAACTAATGAAAAACTGTTTTTT.